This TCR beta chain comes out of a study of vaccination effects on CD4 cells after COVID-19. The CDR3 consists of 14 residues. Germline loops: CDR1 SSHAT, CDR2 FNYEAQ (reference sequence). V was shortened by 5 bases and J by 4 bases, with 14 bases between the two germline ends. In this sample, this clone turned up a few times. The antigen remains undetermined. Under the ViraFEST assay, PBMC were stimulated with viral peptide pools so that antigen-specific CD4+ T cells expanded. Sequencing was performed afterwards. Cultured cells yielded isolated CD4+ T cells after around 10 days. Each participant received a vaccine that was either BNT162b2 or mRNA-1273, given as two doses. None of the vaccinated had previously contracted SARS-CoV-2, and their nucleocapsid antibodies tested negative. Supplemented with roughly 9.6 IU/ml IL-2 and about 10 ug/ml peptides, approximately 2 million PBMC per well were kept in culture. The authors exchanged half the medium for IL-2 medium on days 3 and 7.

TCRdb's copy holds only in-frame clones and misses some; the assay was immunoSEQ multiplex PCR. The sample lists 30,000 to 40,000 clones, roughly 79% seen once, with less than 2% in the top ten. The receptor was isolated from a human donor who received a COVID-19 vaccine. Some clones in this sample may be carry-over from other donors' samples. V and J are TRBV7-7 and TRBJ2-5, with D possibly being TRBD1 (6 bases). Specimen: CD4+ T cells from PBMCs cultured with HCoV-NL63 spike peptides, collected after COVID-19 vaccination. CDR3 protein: CASSLTSTGETQYF. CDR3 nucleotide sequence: TGTGCCAGCAGCCTAACGTCGACAGGAGAGACCCAGTACTTC.